This T cell receptor beta chain is drawn from a study of T cells in Graves' hyperthyroidism and ophthalmopathy. The authors deemed Graves' hyperthyroidism stable absent ophthalmopathy progression within 18 months. A word on this clonotype: A read error may account for a junction end that differs from germline.

What was amplified from RNA transcripts were TCR beta CDR3 regions. With the HTBI primer set, the TCR CDR3 went through a first round of RT-PCR. TCRdb re-analysed the multiplex PCR reads in MiXCR, keeping a single row per CDR3 protein. The table records some 500,000 distinct CDR3 sequences, 13% to 15% of them present only once. Germline V CDR1 and CDR2: WSHSY, SAAADI. This CDR3 has 13 residues. The source material was blood. The rearrangement uses TRBV10-2 and TRBJ2-5, with TRBD1 identical over 10 bases. The origin of this receptor is a woman aged 18-29 years with Graves' hyperthyroidism. This CDR3 reads CASGLTGGKTQCF. In DNA form, the CDR3 reads TGCGCCAGCGGCCTGACAGGGGGCAAGACCCAGTGCTTC.